This TCR beta chain was observed in a study of shared clonotypes between healthy human individuals. Germline CDR1 and CDR2: SGDLS and YYNGEE. V shed 0 bases and J 3 bases; nucleotides not matched to a gene: 3. The CDR3 runs to 15 residues. Under the authors' procedure: ImmunoSEQ yielded junction-only sequences lacking quality scores, so filtering differed. Assay: immunoSEQ multiplex PCR; the TCRdb copy retains only in-frame clones and omits some. V and J calls and clone size are those listed in that table; D and trimming were worked out from the DNA. The sample carries more than 2 million clones, about 95% recorded once. Concerning this clone itself: Its antigen is unidentified.

General study findings and limits: Among the subsets, naive ones generally showed larger estimated richness than memory ones. A reduction in generation probabilities was seen for non-shared clonotypes relative to those shared by all four donors.

Only CD45RO-negative cells positively selected for CCR7 counted as naive CD8 cells, so terminally differentiated effector memory CD45RA+ cells were excluded. The sequencing input was naive CD8+ T cells sorted from blood. V usage is TRBV9 and J usage is TRBJ1-2; TRBD1 aligns across 9 bases. The origin of this receptor is a man aged 18 to 35 in good health. The CDR3 DNA is TGTGCCAGCAGCGTAGAAGGGACAGGGTACTATGGCTACACCTTC. Protein product: CASSVEGTGYYGYTF.